The rows below give T cell receptor beta chains drawn from one sample of a study of OX40 agonist ivuxolimab in advanced cancers. The repertoire was sequenced with immunoSEQ multiplex PCR; TCRdb's copy has only in-frame clones and lacks some. Here the sample spans about 62,000 clones, about four fifths being singletons. The sample in question was CD4+ or CD8+ T cells sorted from blood, obtained in a trial of the OX40 agonist ivuxolimab. The receptors derive from an adult with an advanced solid tumor such as melanoma, head and neck, liver or kidney cancer. Both conserved end residues are part of each CDR3. A D gene is named only where the DNA matches it firmly. Clone size appears in some rows only: once, few, many, or a class for an expanded clone.

TRBJ2-7,TRBV6-1,NA,NA,TGTGCCAGCAGTGGCAGCAGCTACGAGCAGTACTTC,CASSGSSYEQYF
TRBJ2-7,TRBV29-1,NA,TRBD2,TGCAGCGTGGGAGCGGGAGTGGAATACGAGCAGTACTTC,CSVGAGVEYEQYF
TRBJ1-2,TRBV19,once,NA,TGTGCCACACACCGGGACATCTATAGTGGCTACACCTTC,CATHRDIYSGYTF
TRBJ1-1,TRBV7-3,NA,NA,TGTGCCAGCGGCCCGGGCAGCCGAATTACTGAAGCTTTCTTT,CASGPGSRITEAFF
TRBJ2-5,TRBV7-6,once,NA,TGTGCCAGCAGCTTATCGATAGGGGAAAAGACCCAGTACTTC,CASSLSIGEKTQYF
TRBJ2-7,TRBV6-5,once,NA,TGTGCCAGCAGTCCGAGTGGGTTCTTGGGAAACGAGCAGTACTTC,CASSPSGFLGNEQYF
TRBJ2-7,TRBV5-6,NA,TRBD1,TGTGCCAGCAGCTTGGAGGAACAGGGGGCTGTCGAGCAGTACTTC,CASSLEEQGAVEQYF
TRBJ1-2,TRBV14,once,NA,TGTGCCAGCAGCCAAGATGCCCAGGGGCTCTATGGCTACACCTTC,CASSQDAQGLYGYTF
TRBJ2-1,TRBV9,NA,NA,TGTGCCAGCAGCGGCAAAGGGAGCTCCTACAATGAGCAGTTCTTC,CASSGKGSSYNEQFF
TRBJ2-7,TRBV4-3,NA,NA,TGCGCCAGCAGCCAAAAGGACAGTACCGAGCAGTACTTC,CASSQKDSTEQYF
TRBJ2-7,TRBV5-8,NA,NA,TGTGCCAGCAGGCCCGGGGGGCCGGGGGAGCAGTACTTC,CASRPGGPGEQYF
TRBJ2-1,TRBV9,NA,NA,TGTGCCAGCAGCGCTAGGGGTACGCAAAGCTCCTACAATGAGCAGTTCTTC,CASSARGTQSSYNEQFF
TRBJ1-5,TRBV15,NA,NA,TGTGCCACCAGCCCTCCGTTAAATCAGCCCCAGCATTTT,CATSPPLNQPQHF
TRBJ1-2,TRBV19,NA,NA,TGTGCCAGTAGTAACCCCCTCGGCAGGGGTGACTATGGCTACACCTTC,CASSNPLGRGDYGYTF
TRBJ1-2,TRBV18,NA,NA,TGTGCCAGCTCACCCTTAACAGGGAACTATGGCTACACCTTC,CASSPLTGNYGYTF
TRBJ1-1,TRBV9,NA,TRBD1,TGTGCCAGCAGCCCCCGGACAGGGAACACTGAAGCTTTCTTT,CASSPRTGNTEAFF
TRBJ2-5,TRBV6-1,NA,TRBD1,TGTGCCAGCAGCGCGGACAGGGGGCGCGTTGAGACCCAGTACTTC,CASSADRGRVETQYF
TRBJ1-1,TRBV2,NA,NA,TGTGCCAGCATGTCGGGGGGGGTAGAGACTGAAGCTTTCTTT,CASMSGGVETEAFF
TRBJ2-5,TRBV5-1,NA,NA,TGCGCCAGCAGCTTGTGGAGAAACCAAGAGACCCAGTACTTC,CASSLWRNQETQYF
TRBJ2-2,TRBV2,NA,TRBD1,TGTGCCAGCAGTGAAGCTCGGACAGGGATCACCGGGGAGCTGTTTTTT,CASSEARTGITGELFF
TRBJ2-7,TRBV5-1,once,TRBD1,TGCGCCAGCAGCTTCGGTGGGACAGAGATCTACGAGCAGTACTTC,CASSFGGTEIYEQYF
TRBJ1-6,TRBV2,few,NA,TGTGCCAGCAGTGTTGCCACGATGAATTCACCCCTCCACTTT,CASSVATMNSPLHF
TRBJ2-3,TRBV6-1,NA,NA,TGTGCCAGCAGTGAAGTGGCAAGTAGTACAGATACGCAGTATTTT,CASSEVASSTDTQYF
TRBJ2-7,TRBV4-3,NA,NA,TGCGCCAGCAGCCAAGAGGACAGTGATGCCTACGAGCAGTACTTC,CASSQEDSDAYEQYF
TRBJ1-4,TRBV7-2,few,NA,TGTGCCAGCAGCTCGGGCGGAGAAAAACTGTTTTTT,CASSSGGEKLFF
TRBJ1-1,TRBV25-1,few,NA,TGTGCCAGCATTGGCAGGACACTGAACACTGAAGCTTTCTTT,CASIGRTLNTEAFF